These 6 T cell receptor beta chains originate from one sample sequenced in a study of beta chain features in type 1 diabetes. Reverse transcribing all isolated RNA meant expressed TCRB transcripts were sequenced. Data came from immunoSEQ multiplex PCR; TCRdb stores just in-frame clones and leaves some out. The table has 120,000 to 150,000 clones, about 50% seen once. The sequenced sample was Tregs from blood. These receptors were obtained from a man younger than 35 in good health.

The chain combines TRBV7-2 with TRBJ2-3, with 11 bases identical to TRBD2. CDR3 length: 13 residues. Germline V lookup: CDR1 SGHTA, CDR2 FQGNSA. V lost 5 bases to trimming and J lost 11 bases; unmatched junction nucleotides: 6. CDR3 region: CASSPGLAGRQYF. The DNA for the CDR3 is TGTGCCAGCAGCCCCGGACTAGCGGGCCGGCAGTATTTT.

This chain connects TRBV29-1 to TRBJ2-2; 9 bases map to TRBD1. CDR3 length: 16 residues. The germline V gene encodes CDR1 SQVTM and CDR2 ANQGSEA. V trimming: 7 bases; J trimming: 5 bases; junction bases outside the gene matches: 14. CDR3 bases: TGCAGCGCTACTACACGGGACAGGGCCGGGACCGGGGAGCTGTTTTTT. It encodes CSATTRDRAGTGELFF.

V is TRBV30 and J is TRBJ2-2; the D gene is possibly TRBD1 (5 bases). Germline-derived CDR1 and CDR2 are GTSNPN and SVGIG (reference sequence). V was pared by 1 base and J by 0 bases, with 9 bases between. The CDR3 is 15 amino acids. The CDR3 nucleotides read TGTGCCTGGAGTGGGGGCCTAGCGAACACCGGGGAGCTGTTTTTT. Translating it yields CAWSGGLANTGELFF.

The J gene is TRBJ2-7, the V gene TRBV19, with 7 bases matching TRBD1. CDR1 is LNHDA and CDR2 is SQIVND in the germline V gene (reference sequence). Trimming at V came to 6 bases and at J to 1 base, leaving 12 bases not matched to a gene. The CDR3 consists of 16 residues. The CDR3 loop is CASSKRQGTPSYEQYF. The CDR3 DNA reads TGTGCCAGTAGCAAGCGACAGGGAACCCCATCCTACGAGCAGTACTTC.

In its sample, this clone was seen a few times. Here the CDR3 reads CAISETQGSFWGGYTF. The CDR3 DNA follows: TGTGCCATCAGTGAGACGCAGGGAAGTTTTTGGGGTGGCTACACCTTC. J is TRBJ1-2 and V is TRBV10-3, with D maybe TRBD1 (5 bases). CDR3 length equals 16 residues. Trimming shortened V by 2 bases and J by 7 bases, and 20 bases separated the two germline ends. Looked up from germline, CDR1 is ENHRY and CDR2 is SYGVKD.

The rearrangement joins TRBV4-2 to TRBJ1-2; TRBD1 might be the D (6 bases). CDR3 size: 16 residues. Looked up from germline, CDR1 is LGHNA and CDR2 is YNFKEQ. Trimming took off 0 bases at V and 0 bases at J, with 11 bases between the two ends. This chain's CDR3 is CASSQDVGTPNYGYTF. CDR3 bases: TGTGCCAGCAGCCAAGACGTCGGGACACCTAACTATGGCTACACCTTC.